A selection of T cell receptor beta chains follows, all from one sample in a study of T cell changes during pregnancy in multiple sclerosis. Assay used: immunoSEQ multiplex PCR; TCRdb lists only in-frame clones, some missing. The table has about 11,000 clones, 80% to 90% seen once. This sample comprised CD8+ T cells from peripheral blood mononuclear cells, obtained in the first trimester of pregnancy. All receptors derive from a female donor in good health, enrolled as a control in a pregnancy study. CDR3s include the opening cysteine and the closing phenylalanine or tryptophan. The D gene is left open where the match is weak. The size field is filled for only some rows; it gives once, few, many or a size class.

J	D	size	length	V	CDR3	DNA
TRBJ2-1	.	.	14	TRBV7-9	CASSSDSSYNEQFF	TGTGCCAGCAGCTCGGACAGCTCCTACAATGAGCAGTTCTTC
TRBJ1-2	TRBD1	.	16	TRBV19	CASSAVQGEFYYGYTF	TGTGCCAGTAGTGCCGTACAGGGGGAGTTTTACTATGGCTACACCTTC
TRBJ2-7	TRBD2	.	14	TRBV4-1	CASSHEGTSGEQYF	TGCGCCAGCAGCCATGAGGGGACTAGCGGCGAGCAGTACTTC
TRBJ2-7	.	.	15	TRBV2	CASMVWRVSSYEQYF	TGTGCCAGCATGGTTTGGAGGGTGAGCTCCTACGAGCAGTACTTC
TRBJ2-5	.	once	11	TRBV5-4	CASRLQETQYF	TGTGCCAGCAGATTACAAGAGACCCAGTACTTC
TRBJ1-1	.	.	12	TRBV6-5	CASTIQGAEAFF	TGTGCCAGCACGATACAGGGTGCTGAAGCTTTCTTT
TRBJ2-1	TRBD2	.	17	TRBV7-9	CASSWSASGGRDNEQFF	TGTGCCAGCAGCTGGTCGGCTAGCGGGGGGCGGGACAATGAGCAGTTCTTC
TRBJ1-1	TRBD1	few	18	TRBV5-1	CASSLKSGTGVLNTEAFF	TGCGCCAGCAGCCTAAAGTCCGGGACAGGGGTGCTGAACACTGAAGCTTTCTTT
TRBJ1-2	TRBD1	.	18	TRBV19	CASSISLLDRVLNYGYTF	TGTGCCAGTAGTATATCCCTTCTTGACAGGGTTCTTAACTATGGCTACACCTTC
TRBJ1-2	.	medium-sized	13	TRBV2	CASEKGRNYGYTF	TGTGCCAGCGAGAAAGGGAGAAACTATGGCTACACCTTC
TRBJ1-1	TRBD1	few	16	TRBV9	CASSVDSRGQGVRAFF	TGTGCCAGCAGCGTAGATTCGCGGGGACAGGGAGTTAGAGCTTTCTTT
TRBJ1-2	TRBD1	.	15	TRBV11-2	CASSHRQGSDGGYTF	TGTGCCAGCAGCCACAGACAGGGATCGGATGGTGGCTACACCTTC
TRBJ2-7	.	.	17	TRBV5-5	CASSFPTGHVSSYEQYF	TGTGCCAGCAGCTTCCCGACGGGACACGTGAGCTCCTACGAGCAGTACTTC
TRBJ1-2	.	.	16	TRBV7-8	CASSSPGGEYNYGYTF	TGTGCCAGCAGCTCCCCTGGGGGGGAGTATAACTATGGCTACACCTTC
TRBJ2-2	TRBD1	.	15	TRBV5-1	CASSLRQGNTGELFF	TGCGCCAGCAGCCTGCGACAGGGGAACACCGGGGAGCTGTTTTTT
TRBJ1-1	TRBD1	once	15	TRBV19	CASSRDRDLNTEAFF	TGTGCCAGTAGTCGAGACAGGGACTTGAACACTGAAGCTTTCTTT
TRBJ2-2	.	.	15	TRBV6-4	CASSEGGLDTGELFF	TGTGCCAGCAGTGAGGGGGGGCTTGACACCGGGGAGCTGTTTTTT
TRBJ1-6	TRBD1	.	18	TRBV19	CASTPGQGAVLWNSPLHF	TGTGCCAGTACCCCGGGACAGGGGGCCGTTCTTTGGAATTCACCCCTCCACTTT
TRBJ2-1	.	.	15	TRBV6-4	CASSDGSGGYNEQFF	TGTGCCAGCAGTGACGGGTCTGGCGGTTACAATGAGCAGTTCTTC
TRBJ1-1	TRBD1	.	15	TRBV7-2	CASSLYRTGGGEAFF	TGTGCCAGCAGCCTGTATCGGACAGGGGGCGGTGAAGCTTTCTTT
TRBJ1-3	.	.	15	TRBV7-2	CASSADRLSSYTIYF	TGTGCCAGCAGCGCAGACAGGCTAAGCAGCTACACCATATATTTT
TRBJ2-2	TRBD1	.	16	TRBV9	CASSPRTGVMTGELFF	TGCGCCAGCAGCCCTCGGACAGGGGTAATGACCGGGGAGCTGTTTTTT
TRBJ1-1	.	.	15	TRBV19	CASSITRVGNTEAFF	TGTGCCAGTAGTATAACGCGGGTTGGGAACACTGAAGCTTTCTTT
TRBJ2-1	.	.	16	TRBV9	CASSLHEEDSREEQFF	TGTGCCAGCAGCCTACATGAGGAGGACAGCCGGGAAGAGCAGTTCTTC
TRBJ2-7	TRBD1	.	14	TRBV2	CASEGAENLYEQYF	TGTGCCAGCGAGGGGGCAGAAAACCTCTACGAGCAGTACTTC
TRBJ1-3	.	.	15	TRBV27	CASSSTVGSGNTIYF	TGTGCCAGCAGTTCGACAGTAGGCTCTGGAAACACCATATATTTT
TRBJ1-1	.	.	13	TRBV5-4	CASSLDGSTEAFF	TGTGCCAGCAGCTTGGACGGTTCCACTGAAGCTTTCTTT
TRBJ2-3	TRBD1	once	16	TRBV5-1	CASSTSTGVGTDTQYF	TGCGCCAGCAGCACTTCTACAGGGGTAGGCACAGATACGCAGTATTTT
TRBJ2-1	.	.	17	TRBV5-1	CASSGTRGGGSYNEQFF	TGCGCCAGCAGCGGGACAAGGGGAGGGGGCTCCTACAATGAGCAGTTCTTC
TRBJ2-7	.	.	13	TRBV11-2	CASSSPSSYEQYF	TGTGCCAGCAGCTCCCCGAGCTCCTACGAGCAGTACTTC
TRBJ2-1	TRBD2	.	18	TRBV27	CASSLVPSGGGSYNEQFF	TGTGCCAGCAGTTTAGTCCCTAGCGGGGGGGGCTCCTACAATGAGCAGTTCTTC
TRBJ1-2	TRBD1	.	17	TRBV2	CASSVRQGKQSHYGYTF	TGTGCCAGCAGTGTTAGACAGGGGAAGCAATCCCACTATGGCTACACCTTC
TRBJ1-4	.	.	17	TRBV7-9	CASSLPQGIATNEKLFF	TGTGCCAGCAGCTTACCACAGGGTATTGCAACTAATGAAAAACTGTTTTTT
TRBJ2-3	.	.	15	TRBV4-3	CASSQERGWTDTQYF	TGCGCCAGCAGCCAAGAACGGGGGTGGACAGATACGCAGTATTTT
TRBJ1-5	.	.	14	TRBV9	CASSVGAGAQPQHF	TGTGCCAGCAGCGTAGGGGCAGGGGCCCAGCCCCAGCATTTT
TRBJ2-3	TRBD2	.	17	TRBV13	CASSLRLAGTSTDTQYF	TGTGCCAGCAGCTTAAGACTAGCGGGGACAAGCACAGATACGCAGTATTTT
TRBJ1-2	TRBD1	.	13	TRBV6-5	CASTTGEYYGYTF	TGTGCCAGCACTACAGGGGAGTACTATGGCTACACCTTC
TRBJ2-3	TRBD2	.	19	TRBV19	CASSIDLASGGHDPDTQYF	TGTGCCAGTAGTATAGATCTGGCTAGCGGGGGTCATGATCCAGATACGCAGTATTTT
TRBJ1-1	.	few	13	TRBV19	CASSATGDTEAFF	TGTGCCAGTAGTGCGACGGGGGACACTGAAGCTTTCTTT
TRBJ2-1	TRBD2	.	17	TRBV7-2	CASRPLTSGDHYNEQFF	TGTGCCAGCAGACCTTTAACTAGCGGGGACCATTACAATGAGCAGTTCTTC
TRBJ1-1	.	.	13	TRBV9	CASSVSDYTEAFF	TGTGCCAGCAGCGTGAGCGATTACACTGAAGCTTTCTTT
TRBJ2-1	.	.	16	TRBV9	CASSSQGLSSYNEQFF	TGTGCCAGCAGCTCACAGGGCCTGAGCTCCTACAATGAGCAGTTCTTC
TRBJ2-7	.	.	13	TRBV5-1	CASRQTLSYEQYF	TGCGCCAGCAGACAGACCCTCTCCTACGAGCAGTACTTC
TRBJ1-2	.	.	15	TRBV27	CASARLRDLNYGYTF	TGTGCCAGCGCACGTCTGCGGGACCTTAACTATGGCTACACCTTC
TRBJ1-2	TRBD1	once	13	TRBV12-5	CASGQGPTYGYTF	TGTGCTAGTGGACAGGGGCCTACGTATGGCTACACCTTC
TRBJ1-5	TRBD1	.	15	TRBV7-9	CASSNRTGDNQPQHF	TGTGCCAGCAGCAACAGGACAGGAGATAATCAGCCCCAGCATTTT
TRBJ2-3	TRBD2	.	15	TRBV6-5	CASSSRGEGTDTQYF	TGTGCCAGCAGTTCTCGGGGGGAAGGCACAGATACGCAGTATTTT
TRBJ2-3	TRBD2	.	16	TRBV4-3	CASSPWTSGELDTQYF	TGCGCCAGCAGCCCGTGGACTAGCGGGGAATTAGATACGCAGTATTTT
TRBJ1-2	.	.	15	TRBV11-2	CASSSLGGPGWGYTF	TGTGCCAGCAGCTCCCTTGGCGGGCCCGGGTGGGGCTACACCTTC
TRBJ2-3	TRBD1	medium-sized	16	TRBV15	CATSRDAGQGADTQYF	TGTGCCACCAGCAGAGATGCGGGACAGGGGGCAGATACGCAGTATTTT
TRBJ1-1	.	once	12	TRBV5-6	CASSLGDTEAFF	TGTGCCAGCAGCTTAGGGGACACTGAAGCTTTCTTT
TRBJ2-7	TRBD2	once	16	TRBV4-2	CASSQEGGGASYEQYF	TGTGCCAGCAGCCAAGAGGGCGGGGGGGCCTCCTACGAGCAGTACTTC
TRBJ1-1	.	few	13	TRBV2	CASIFSRNTEAFF	TGTGCCAGCATTTTTTCCAGGAACACTGAAGCTTTCTTT
TRBJ2-3	TRBD1	.	14	TRBV7-6	CASSLEGAADTQYF	TGTGCCAGCAGCTTAGAGGGGGCTGCAGATACGCAGTATTTT